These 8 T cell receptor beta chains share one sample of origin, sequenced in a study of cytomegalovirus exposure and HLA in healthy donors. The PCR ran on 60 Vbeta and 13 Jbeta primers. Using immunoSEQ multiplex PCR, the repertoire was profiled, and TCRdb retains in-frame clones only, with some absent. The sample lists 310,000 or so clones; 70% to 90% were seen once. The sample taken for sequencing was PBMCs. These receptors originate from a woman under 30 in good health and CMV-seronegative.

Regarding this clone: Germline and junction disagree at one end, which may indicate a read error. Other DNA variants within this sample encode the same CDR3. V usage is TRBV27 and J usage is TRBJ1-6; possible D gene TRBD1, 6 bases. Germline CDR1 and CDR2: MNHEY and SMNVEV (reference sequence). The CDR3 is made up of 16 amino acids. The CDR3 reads CASSSRAGVYNSPLHF. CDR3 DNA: TGTGCCAGCAGTTCCCGTGCAGGGGTCTATAATTCCCCCCTCCACTTT.

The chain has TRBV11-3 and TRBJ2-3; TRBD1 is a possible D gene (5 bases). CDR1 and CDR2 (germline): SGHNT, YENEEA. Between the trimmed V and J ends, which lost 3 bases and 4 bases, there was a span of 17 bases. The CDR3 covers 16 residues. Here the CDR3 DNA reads TGTGCCAGCAGCTTTGGGGCCAAGAAACGTCCAGATACGCAGTATTTT. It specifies CASSFGAKKRPDTQYF.

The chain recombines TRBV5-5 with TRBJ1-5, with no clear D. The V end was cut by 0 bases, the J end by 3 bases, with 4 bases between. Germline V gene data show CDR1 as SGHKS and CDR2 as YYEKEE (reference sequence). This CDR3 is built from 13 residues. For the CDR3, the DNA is TGTGCCAGCAGCTTGGACATCAATCAGCCCCAGCATTTT. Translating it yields CASSLDINQPQHF. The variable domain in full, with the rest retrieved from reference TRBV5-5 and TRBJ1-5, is DAGVTQSPTHLIKTRGQQVTLRCSPISGHKSVSWYQQVLGQGPQFIFQYYEKEERGRGNFPDRFSARQFPNYSSELNVNALLLGDSALYLCASSLDINQPQHFGDGTRLSIL.

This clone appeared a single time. The CDR3 sequence is CASRAPSTGENSPLHF. CDR3 nucleotides: TGTGCCAGCAGGGCCCCTTCGACAGGGGAAAATTCACCCCTCCACTTT. This rearrangement joins TRBV25-1 to TRBJ1-6, with 8 bases identical to TRBD1. V trimming: 6 bases; J trimming: 7 bases; junction bases outside the gene matches: 11. This CDR3 has 16 amino acids. Germline loops: CDR1 MGHDK, CDR2 SYGVNS.

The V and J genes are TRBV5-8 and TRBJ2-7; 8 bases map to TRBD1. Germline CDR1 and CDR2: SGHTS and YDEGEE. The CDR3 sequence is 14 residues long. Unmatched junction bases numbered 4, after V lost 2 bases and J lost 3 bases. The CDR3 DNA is TGTGCCAGCAGCTTCGGACAGGGTAACTACGAGCAGTACTTC. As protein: CASSFGQGNYEQYF.

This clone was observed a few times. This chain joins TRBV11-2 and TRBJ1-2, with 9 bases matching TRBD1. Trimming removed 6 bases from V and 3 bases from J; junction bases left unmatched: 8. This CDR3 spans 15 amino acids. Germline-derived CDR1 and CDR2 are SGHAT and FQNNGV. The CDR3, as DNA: TGTGCCAGCAGTTTTAACAGGGGGCGCGACTATGGCTACACCTTC. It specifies CASSFNRGRDYGYTF.

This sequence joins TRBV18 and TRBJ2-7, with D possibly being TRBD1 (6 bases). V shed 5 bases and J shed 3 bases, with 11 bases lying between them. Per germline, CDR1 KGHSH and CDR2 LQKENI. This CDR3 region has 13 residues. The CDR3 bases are TGTGCCAGCTCAGCCGGACAGCTCTACGAGCAGTACTTC. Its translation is CASSAGQLYEQYF.

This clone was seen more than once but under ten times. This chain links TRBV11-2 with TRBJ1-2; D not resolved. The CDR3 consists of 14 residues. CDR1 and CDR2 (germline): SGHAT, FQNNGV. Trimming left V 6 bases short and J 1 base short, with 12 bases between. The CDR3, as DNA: TGTGCCAGCAGGGAGGGTGGGGTTAACTATGGCTACACCTTC. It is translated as CASREGGVNYGYTF.